A selection of T cell receptor beta chains follows, all from one sample in a study of brain T cells in children with intractable seizures. Method: immunoSEQ multiplex PCR; TCRdb's copy keeps in-frame clones and lacks some. The sample includes about 340,000 clones, about 93% of them seen just once. Source: peripheral blood, taken 5 to 6 months after surgery. The receptors come from a boy younger than two with tuberous sclerosis and intractable seizures. Both conserved end residues are part of each CDR3. The D gene is left open where the match is weak. Size values are once, few and many counts, or a class for expanded clones, and some rows have none.

abundance: NA; d_gene: TRBD1; v_gene: TRBV12-5; j_gene: TRBJ2-7; CDR3aa: CASGLVTAGGLYEQYF; CDR3nt: TGTGCTAGTGGTTTGGTTACCGCAGGGGGTCTCTACGAGCAGTACTTC
abundance: once; d_gene: NA; v_gene: TRBV6-1; j_gene: TRBJ1-2; CDR3aa: CASSEGPYGYTF; CDR3nt: TGTGCCAGCAGTGAAGGGCCCTATGGCTACACCTTC
abundance: NA; d_gene: TRBD2; v_gene: TRBV4-1; j_gene: TRBJ2-1; CDR3aa: CASSPSGETYNEQFF; CDR3nt: TGCGCCAGCAGTCCCAGCGGGGAGACCTACAATGAGCAGTTCTTC
abundance: once; d_gene: TRBD1; v_gene: TRBV4-1; j_gene: TRBJ2-1; CDR3aa: CASSPGQGFVLDEQFF; CDR3nt: TGCGCCAGCAGCCCCGGACAGGGTTTTGTTTTAGATGAGCAGTTCTTC
abundance: NA; d_gene: TRBD1; v_gene: TRBV6-2/TRBV6-3; j_gene: TRBJ2-7; CDR3aa: CASSSSNRGTYEQYF; CDR3nt: TGTGCCAGCAGTTCCTCGAACAGGGGGACCTACGAGCAGTACTTC
abundance: NA; d_gene: NA; v_gene: TRBV28; j_gene: TRBJ1-3; CDR3aa: CASSQPGNTIYF; CDR3nt: TGTGCCAGCAGTCAACCTGGAAACACCATATATTTT
abundance: NA; d_gene: NA; v_gene: TRBV15; j_gene: TRBJ1-1; CDR3aa: CATSRALPMTRADTEAFF; CDR3nt: TGTGCCACCAGCAGAGCCCTTCCTATGACAAGGGCTGACACTGAAGCTTTCTTT
abundance: NA; d_gene: NA; v_gene: TRBV4-1; j_gene: TRBJ2-3; CDR3aa: CASSPHGTSTDTQYF; CDR3nt: TGCGCCAGCAGCCCCCACGGGACTAGCACAGATACGCAGTATTTT
abundance: NA; d_gene: NA; v_gene: TRBV12-3/TRBV12-4; j_gene: TRBJ1-6; CDR3aa: CASSPGADSPLHF; CDR3nt: TGTGCCAGCAGCCCCGGGGCGGATTCACCCCTCCACTTT
abundance: NA; d_gene: NA; v_gene: TRBV19; j_gene: TRBJ2-5; CDR3aa: CASRETGGETQYF; CDR3nt: TGTGCCAGTAGGGAGACAGGAGGGGAGACCCAGTACTTC
abundance: NA; d_gene: TRBD2; v_gene: TRBV27; j_gene: TRBJ2-1; CDR3aa: CASSYGLDNEQFF; CDR3nt: TGTGCCAGCAGTTATGGACTAGACAATGAGCAGTTCTTC
abundance: NA; d_gene: NA; v_gene: TRBV7-8; j_gene: TRBJ1-5; CDR3aa: CASSLVWVHPKKPQHF; CDR3nt: TGTGCCAGCAGCTTAGTGTGGGTGCACCCGAAGAAGCCCCAGCATTTT
abundance: NA; d_gene: TRBD2; v_gene: TRBV3-1/TRBV3-2; j_gene: TRBJ2-5; CDR3aa: CASSQGGLGQETQYF; CDR3nt: TGTGCCAGCAGCCAAGGAGGACTAGGACAAGAGACCCAGTACTTC
abundance: NA; d_gene: NA; v_gene: TRBV12-3/TRBV12-4; j_gene: TRBJ1-1; CDR3aa: CASSTRAVGEAFF; CDR3nt: TGTGCCAGCAGTACCAGGGCGGTAGGTGAAGCTTTCTTT
abundance: NA; d_gene: TRBD1; v_gene: TRBV5-1; j_gene: TRBJ1-2; CDR3aa: CASSWDRAYGYTF; CDR3nt: TGCGCCAGCAGCTGGGACAGGGCCTATGGCTACACCTTC
abundance: NA; d_gene: NA; v_gene: TRBV3-1/TRBV3-2; j_gene: TRBJ2-5; CDR3aa: CASSLRAGRGGETQYF; CDR3nt: TGTGCCAGCAGCTTGCGGGCGGGCAGGGGCGGAGAGACCCAGTACTTC
abundance: NA; d_gene: NA; v_gene: TRBV6-5; j_gene: TRBJ2-3; CDR3aa: CASSSTPDNTQYF; CDR3nt: TGTGCCAGCAGTTCCACCCCAGATAATACGCAGTATTTT
abundance: NA; d_gene: TRBD1; v_gene: TRBV5-1; j_gene: TRBJ2-3; CDR3aa: CASSWGQGPTDTQYF; CDR3nt: TGCGCCAGCAGCTGGGGACAGGGGCCCACAGATACGCAGTATTTT
abundance: NA; d_gene: NA; v_gene: TRBV19; j_gene: TRBJ1-5; CDR3aa: CASSIQAERPQHF; CDR3nt: TGTGCCAGTAGTATCCAGGCCGAGCGGCCCCAGCATTTT
abundance: NA; d_gene: NA; v_gene: TRBV5-7; j_gene: TRBJ2-3; CDR3aa: CASRFTDTQYF; CDR3nt: TGTGCCAGCAGATTCACAGATACGCAGTATTTT
abundance: NA; d_gene: TRBD2; v_gene: TRBV11-3; j_gene: TRBJ2-3; CDR3aa: CASSLALAGGTDTQYF; CDR3nt: TGTGCCAGCAGCTTAGCGCTAGCGGGAGGTACAGATACGCAGTATTTT
abundance: NA; d_gene: NA; v_gene: TRBV19; j_gene: TRBJ1-2; CDR3aa: CASNDLRVYGYTF; CDR3nt: TGTGCCAGTAATGATCTCAGGGTATATGGCTACACCTTC
abundance: NA; d_gene: NA; v_gene: TRBV6-5; j_gene: TRBJ1-3; CDR3aa: CASSQASSGNTIYF; CDR3nt: TGTGCCAGCAGCCAAGCCTCCTCTGGAAACACCATATATTTT
abundance: NA; d_gene: NA; v_gene: TRBV11-1; j_gene: TRBJ2-3; CDR3aa: CASSSLSTDTQYF; CDR3nt: TGTGCCAGCAGCTCACTAAGCACAGATACGCAGTATTTT
abundance: NA; d_gene: TRBD1; v_gene: TRBV30; j_gene: TRBJ1-3; CDR3aa: CAWSRGDSSGNTIYF; CDR3nt: TGTGCCTGGAGCAGGGGGGACAGCTCTGGAAACACCATATATTTT
abundance: NA; d_gene: TRBD2; v_gene: TRBV11-2; j_gene: TRBJ2-2; CDR3aa: CASSLGGRARNGELFF; CDR3nt: TGTGCCAGCAGCTTAGGCGGGAGGGCCCGTAACGGGGAGCTGTTTTTT
abundance: NA; d_gene: NA; v_gene: TRBV6-5; j_gene: TRBJ1-2; CDR3aa: CASSLTGGHGYTF; CDR3nt: TGTGCCAGCAGCCTGACAGGAGGCCATGGCTACACCTTC